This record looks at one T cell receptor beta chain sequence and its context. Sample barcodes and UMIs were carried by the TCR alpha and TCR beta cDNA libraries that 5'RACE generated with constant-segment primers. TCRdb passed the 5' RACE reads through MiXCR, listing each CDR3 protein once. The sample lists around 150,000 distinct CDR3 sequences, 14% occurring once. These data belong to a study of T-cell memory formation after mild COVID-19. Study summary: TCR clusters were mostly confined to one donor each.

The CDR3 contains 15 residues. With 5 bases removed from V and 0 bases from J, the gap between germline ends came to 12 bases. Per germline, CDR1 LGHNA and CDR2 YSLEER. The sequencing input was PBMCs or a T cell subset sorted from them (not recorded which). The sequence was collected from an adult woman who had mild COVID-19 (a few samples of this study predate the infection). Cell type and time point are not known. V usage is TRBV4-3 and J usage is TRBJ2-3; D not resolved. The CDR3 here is CASSFRAYSTDTQYF. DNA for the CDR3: TGCGCCAGCAGCTTTAGGGCGTATAGCACAGATACGCAGTATTTT.